Each of the 28 T cell receptor beta chains below was sequenced from the same sample in a study of cytomegalovirus exposure and HLA in healthy donors. 60 Vbeta and 13 Jbeta primers were used in PCR. The protocol was immunoSEQ multiplex PCR, while the TCRdb copy is restricted to in-frame clones and leaves out a portion. The sample lists fewer than 150,000 clones; 85% were seen once. Sequenced material: PBMCs. The receptors come from a woman in her twenties or thirties in good health and CMV-seropositive.

The V and J genes are TRBV9 and TRBJ2-5; maybe TRBD2 (6 bases). The V end was cut by 2 bases, the J end by 5 bases, with 13 bases between. CDR1 and CDR2 from the germline V gene are SGDLS and YYNGEE. This CDR3 spans 14 amino acids. The CDR3: CASSVFPGGETQYF. CDR3 DNA: TGTGCCAGCAGCGTTTTCCCTGGGGGGGAGACCCAGTACTTC.

The chain links TRBV6-5 to TRBJ2-1, with 9 bases identical to TRBD2. This CDR3 contains 16 residues. V was clipped by 0 bases and J by 4 bases; unmatched bases: 4. Germline V CDR1 and CDR2: MNHEY, SVGAGI. This CDR3 reads CASSYSAGGRYNEQFF. CDR3 DNA: TGTGCCAGCAGTTACTCCGCGGGGGGGCGGTACAATGAGCAGTTCTTC.

V and J are TRBV4-2 and TRBJ1-5, with 7 bases identical to TRBD1. V lost 0 bases to trimming and J lost 11 bases; unmatched junction nucleotides: 10. Germline values: CDR1 LGHNA, CDR2 YNFKEQ. This CDR3 region has 15 residues. CDR3 protein: CASSQDLTGPLAQHF. For the CDR3, the DNA is TGTGCCAGCAGCCAAGATCTGACAGGGCCCTTGGCCCAGCATTTT.

The CDR3 protein is CASSADRFSYNEQFF. The CDR3 nucleotides are TGTGCCAGCAGTGCAGACAGGTTCTCCTACAATGAGCAGTTCTTC. The chain carries TRBV6-5 and TRBJ2-1, with D maybe TRBD1 (6 bases). CDR1 and CDR2 from the germline V gene are MNHEY and SVGAGI. V lost 5 bases and J 0 bases, leaving 11 bases between the germline ends. The CDR3 extends over 15 amino acids.

The V gene is TRBV6-4, the J gene TRBJ2-5; TRBD2 agrees at 11 bases. In germline, CDR1 is MRHNA, CDR2 SNTAGT. The CDR3 contains 15 residues. The V segment lost 6 bases and the J segment 2 bases; nucleotides outside the gene matches: 5. The CDR3 loop reads CASSPVAGGQETQYF. CDR3 DNA sequence: TGTGCCAGCAGCCCCGTAGCGGGAGGGCAAGAGACCCAGTACTTC.

This chain uses TRBV28 with TRBJ1-4; 7 bases are a match to TRBD1. J gave up 7 bases and V 3 bases, and 11 bases lay outside the gene matches. The length of the CDR3 is 16 residues. The germline V gene has CDR1 MDHEN and CDR2 SYDVKM. This CDR3 is CASSFSDREWGEKLFF. CDR3 sequence (DNA): TGTGCCAGCAGTTTCTCCGACAGGGAATGGGGTGAAAAACTGTTTTTT.

The CDR3 nucleotides are TGCAGCGTCCTTCCGGGACAGGGGTACTCTGGAAACACCATATATTTT. Its protein is CSVLPGQGYSGNTIYF. This chain links TRBV29-1 with TRBJ1-3; 10 bases map to TRBD1. Germline CDR1 is SQVTM and CDR2 is ANQGSEA. This CDR3 contains 16 residues. V gave up 6 bases and J gave up 0 bases; unmatched junction bases: 8. The whole variable domain, filled in from reference TRBV29-1 and TRBJ1-3, reads SAVISQKPSRDICQRGTSLTIQCQVDSQVTMMFWYRQQPGQSLTLIATANQGSEATYESGFVIDKFPISRPNLTFSTLTVSNMSPEDSSIYLCSVLPGQGYSGNTIYFGEGSWLTVV.

The chain is built from TRBV5-1 and TRBJ2-3, with D possibly matching TRBD2 (5 bases). V dropped 1 base and J dropped 0 bases, with 9 bases sitting between them. Germline V gene data show CDR1 as SGHRS and CDR2 as YFSETQ. CDR3 length: 15 residues. The CDR3 DNA sequence: TGCGCCAGCAGCTTGTCGGGATTCAGCACAGATACGCAGTATTTT. Its protein is CASSLSGFSTDTQYF.

This clone has only one observation. The gene calls are TRBV29-1 and TRBJ2-7, with 12 bases fitting TRBD2. CDR1 and CDR2 from the germline V gene are SQVTM and ANQGSEA. Trimming cost V 4 bases and J 3 bases; bases outside gene matches: 7. The CDR3 consists of 15 residues. CDR3 DNA sequence: TGCAGCGTTGGGCTAGCGGGGGGGTCCCACTACGAGCAGTACTTC. This sequence encodes CSVGLAGGSHYEQYF.

Comments on this clone: The junction does not match germline at one end; this may be a read error. V usage is TRBV7-3 and J usage is TRBJ2-5, with D maybe TRBD1 (6 bases). The CDR3 totals 16 residues. Germline CDR1 SGHTA, CDR2 FQGTGA. The CDR3 DNA follows: TGTGCCAGCAGCATAACCGGGACAAAGTACCAAGAGACCCAGTACTTC. Translating gives CASSITGTKYQETQYF.

The chain is built from TRBV5-1 and TRBJ1-2, with D perhaps matching TRBD1 (6 bases). Germline CDR1 reads SGHRS; CDR2 reads YFSETQ. The CDR3 sequence is 14 residues long. Trimming stripped 4 bases from V and 1 base from J, with 11 bases between. CDR3 sequence (DNA): TGCGCCAGCAGCACTGGGACACTTAACTATGGCTACACCTTC. This encodes CASSTGTLNYGYTF.

The chain has TRBV15 and TRBJ2-7, with TRBD2 matching 12 bases. V was clipped by 9 bases and J by 4 bases; unmatched bases: 10. Germline-derived CDR1 and CDR2 are LNHNV and YYDKDF (reference sequence). The CDR3 is 15 residues long. The CDR3 sequence: CATASSTSGRYEQYF. In DNA form, the CDR3 reads TGTGCCACGGCCTCCTCCACTAGCGGGAGGTACGAGCAGTACTTC.

This clone was seen a handful of times. The rearrangement uses TRBV9 and TRBJ2-6; D ambiguous. Per the germline V gene, CDR1 is SGDLS and CDR2 is YYNGEE. With 3 bases removed from V and 7 bases from J, the gap between germline ends came to 8 bases. The CDR3 is 13 amino acids. In nucleotides, the CDR3 is TGTGCCAGCAGCGCCCGAGGTGCCAACGTCCTGACTTTC. Its translation is CASSARGANVLTF.

The chain has TRBV27 and TRBJ2-5, with D tentatively TRBD1 (5 bases). The DNA end favors TRBJ2-7, so the J call may be wrong. The CDR3 extends over 15 amino acids. Germline CDR1 reads MNHEY; CDR2 reads SMNVEV (reference sequence). CDR3 DNA: TGTGCCAGCAGTTTATCGGGCCCCTGGACAAACGAGCAGTACTTC. This encodes CASSLSGPWTNEQYF.

The genes are TRBV15 and TRBJ2-3, with 11 bases that match TRBD2. This CDR3 spans 16 amino acids. The germline V gene has CDR1 LNHNV and CDR2 YYDKDF (reference sequence). With 3 bases clipped from V and 1 base from J, the junction kept 3 bases outside the gene matches. The CDR3 bases are TGTGCCACCAGCAGTAGCGGGAGGGGGGGCACAGATACGCAGTATTTT. Translating it yields CATSSSGRGGTDTQYF.

A note on this clone: Its ends do not fully match the called genes, so a read error is possible. This chain joins TRBV7-9 and TRBJ1-4, with TRBD1 matching 8 bases. CDR1 is SEHNR, CDR2 FQNEAQ, per germline (reference sequence). CDR3 size: 17 residues. CDR3 nucleotide sequence: TGTTCCAGCACCCCCCTAGACAGGGGTGGCACTAATGAAAAACTGTTTTTT. Protein: CSSTPLDRGGTNEKLFF. The full variable domain, with the rest looked up from reference TRBV7-9 and TRBJ1-4, is DTGVSQNPRHKITKRGQNVTFRCDPISEHNRLYWYRQTLGQGPEFLTYFQNEAQLEKSRLLSDRFSAERPKGSFSTLEIQRTEQGDSAMYLCSSTPLDRGGTNEKLFFGSGTQLSVL.

The chain employs TRBV28 and TRBJ2-1; D may be TRBD2 (6 bases). CDR3 length: 18 amino acids. Trimming removed 3 bases at V and 0 bases at J, with 18 bases between. The V gene's germline CDR1 is MDHEN and CDR2 SYDVKM. CDR3 bases: TGTGCCAGCAGTTTCCCCGGTAGGTTGGGACTCTCCTACAATGAGCAGTTCTTC. Its protein product is CASSFPGRLGLSYNEQFF.

The chain combines TRBV5-6 with TRBJ2-1; 8 nucleotides line up with TRBD2. Looked up from germline, CDR1 is SGHDT and CDR2 is YYEEEE. Trimming removed 4 bases from V and 2 bases from J; junction bases left unmatched: 5. The CDR3 consists of 15 residues. CDR3 residues: CASSLGLGTYNEQFF. CDR3 sequence (DNA): TGTGCCAGCAGCCTGGGACTAGGCACCTACAATGAGCAGTTCTTC.

This clone was detected once. This chain uses TRBV6-5 with TRBJ1-2; a weak D match, TRBD1 (6 bases). Germline assignment: CDR1 MNHEY and CDR2 SVGAGI. The germline V and J ends were trimmed by 2 bases and 3 bases, with 10 bases remaining between them. The CDR3 runs to 14 residues. The CDR3 region has the DNA TGTGCCAGCAGTTACGGGGGCATAGACTATGGCTACACCTTC. Translation gives CASSYGGIDYGYTF.

The CDR3: CASSSLHRLAASSYEQYF. In nucleotides, the CDR3 is TGTGCCAGCAGCTCCCTCCATAGGTTGGCGGCTAGCTCCTACGAGCAGTACTTC. The chain recombines TRBV11-2 with TRBJ2-7; no definite D call. CDR3 length: 18 amino acids. The V and J ends lost 4 bases and 0 bases respectively, with 22 bases between them. Germline assignment: CDR1 SGHAT and CDR2 FQNNGV.

The chain is built from TRBV19 and TRBJ2-7; 13 bases agree with TRBD2. This CDR3 is 16 amino acids long. V lost 3 bases, J lost 2 bases, and 4 bases stayed unmatched. The V gene's germline CDR1 is LNHDA and CDR2 SQIVND (reference sequence). CDR3 in amino acids: CASSIPGTSGAYEQYF. The CDR3 DNA reads as TGTGCCAGTAGTATCCCCGGGACTAGCGGGGCCTACGAGCAGTACTTC.

J is TRBJ2-5 and V is TRBV19, with TRBD2 matching over 10 bases. The CDR3 is made up of 14 amino acids. J was trimmed by 5 bases and V by 5 bases; bases with no gene match: 5. Looked up from germline, CDR1 is LNHDA and CDR2 is SQIVND (reference sequence). CDR3 region: CASSLGLATETQYF. The CDR3 coding sequence is TGTGCCAGTAGTTTGGGACTAGCGACCGAGACCCAGTACTTC.

A single count supports this clone. The CDR3 sequence: CASSFGTGSATNEKLFF. CDR3 nucleotides: TGCGCCAGCAGCTTCGGGACAGGTTCGGCAACTAATGAAAAACTGTTTTTT. The rearrangement joins TRBV5-1 to TRBJ1-4, with 8 bases fitting TRBD1. This CDR3 is built from 17 residues. Germline CDR1 is SGHRS and CDR2 is YFSETQ. V lost 2 bases to trimming and J lost 0 bases; unmatched junction nucleotides: 6.

The chain has TRBV6-1 and TRBJ2-5; TRBD2 matches 8 bases. The V segment lost 4 bases and the J segment 4 bases; nucleotides outside the gene matches: 11. From germline, CDR1 is MNHNS and CDR2 SASEGT. The CDR3 contains 16 residues. This CDR3 is CASSAQASGGRETQYF. For the CDR3, the DNA is TGTGCCAGCAGTGCCCAGGCCAGCGGGGGACGAGAGACCCAGTACTTC.

The chain joins TRBV28 to TRBJ1-2, with TRBD1 matching over 7 bases. This CDR3 spans 15 amino acids. Trimming at V came to 5 bases and at J to 6 bases, leaving 12 bases not matched to a gene. Germline-derived CDR1 and CDR2 are MDHEN and SYDVKM. CDR3 region: CASSPSRDRHHGYTF. DNA for the CDR3: TGTGCCAGCAGTCCATCGCGGGACAGACACCATGGCTACACCTTC.

The J gene is TRBJ2-7, the V gene TRBV10-3; perhaps TRBD2 as D (5 bases). The ends were cut back, 3 bases at V and 0 bases at J, with 15 bases in the middle. The CDR3 runs to 16 residues. Germline loops: CDR1 ENHRY, CDR2 SYGVKD. In DNA form, the CDR3 reads TGTGCCATCAGTGACTACACTAGTGGGAACTCCTACGAGCAGTACTTC. Protein: CAISDYTSGNSYEQYF.

CDR3 amino acids: CASSSEQETQYF. CDR3 coding DNA: TGCGCCAGCAGCTCAGAACAAGAGACCCAGTACTTC. The chain is built from TRBV5-1 and TRBJ2-5; D remains ambiguous. Germline V gives CDR1 SGHRS, CDR2 YFSETQ. V dropped 3 bases and J dropped 2 bases, with 5 bases sitting between them. The CDR3 runs 12 residues.

The chain's CDR3 is CAWSDGGPQDTQYF. CDR3 sequence (DNA): TGTGCCTGGAGTGACGGGGGGCCTCAAGATACGCAGTATTTT. The rearrangement links TRBV30 to TRBJ2-3; D is perhaps TRBD2 (7 bases). V was trimmed by 1 base and J by 5 bases, leaving 13 bases between them. CDR1 is GTSNPN and CDR2 is SVGIG in the germline V gene (reference sequence). This CDR3 contains 14 residues.